Presented here are 25 T cell receptor beta chains from one specimen sequenced in a study of cytomegalovirus exposure and HLA in healthy donors. The PCR made use of 60 Vbeta and 13 Jbeta primers. TCRdb's table, derived via immunoSEQ multiplex PCR, lists solely in-frame clones and lacks some. The sample has tens of thousands of clones; over 60% are singletons. Specimen: PBMCs. The source is a middle-aged man in good health and CMV-seropositive.

This clone was counted a few times. V and J are TRBV19 and TRBJ1-2; 8 bases align to TRBD1. V lost 4 bases to trimming and J lost 4 bases; unmatched junction nucleotides: 8. This CDR3 has 15 residues. Germline V gene data show CDR1 as LNHDA and CDR2 as SQIVND (reference sequence). The CDR3 region is CASSTTLQGVYGYTF. CDR3 nucleotide sequence: TGTGCCAGTAGTACCACCCTACAGGGGGTCTATGGCTACACCTTC.

The table lists this clone with a count of one. V usage is TRBV25-1 and J usage is TRBJ1-1, with a possible D match to TRBD1 (6 bases). Germline-derived CDR1 and CDR2 are MGHDK and SYGVNS. The CDR3 is made up of 14 amino acids. With 8 bases removed from V and 5 bases from J, the gap between germline ends came to 18 bases. The CDR3 reads CASSEAGALTEAFF. DNA of the CDR3: TGTGCCAGCTCCGAGGCGGGGGCGTTAACTGAAGCTTTCTTT.

The chain combines TRBV29-1 with TRBJ2-7; weak D call: TRBD2 (6 bases). With 3 bases removed from V and 7 bases from J, the gap between germline ends came to 10 bases. Germline V gene lookup returns CDR1 SQVTM and CDR2 ANQGSEA. The CDR3 totals 11 residues. Here the CDR3 reads CSVDLAGEQYF. CDR3 nucleotide sequence: TGCAGCGTTGACTTGGCGGGGGAGCAGTACTTC.

The chain employs TRBV7-9 and TRBJ2-7, with a tentative D call TRBD2 (6 bases). The CDR3 spans 15 residues. V shed 2 bases and J shed 0 bases, with 11 bases lying between them. CDR1 and CDR2 from the germline V gene are SEHNR and FQNEAQ (reference sequence). The CDR3 DNA follows: TGTGCCAGCAGCTTAAGCGGGCCGAGCTCCTACGAGCAGTACTTC. It codes for CASSLSGPSSYEQYF.

The gene calls are TRBV27 and TRBJ2-7; D may be TRBD1 (5 bases). The CDR3 contains 13 residues. V lost 3 bases and J 2 bases, leaving 8 bases between the germline ends. From germline, CDR1 is MNHEY and CDR2 SMNVEV (reference sequence). This chain's CDR3 is CASSLGQTYEQYF. DNA for the CDR3: TGTGCCAGCAGTTTGGGGCAGACCTACGAGCAGTACTTC.

The genes are TRBV7-2 and TRBJ2-7, with 11 bases identical to TRBD2. V was pared by 1 base and J by 0 bases, with 5 bases of the junction left unmatched. The germline V gene encodes CDR1 SGHTA and CDR2 FQGNSA. This CDR3 has 17 amino acids. The DNA for the CDR3 is TGTGCCAGCAGCTTAGAACTAGCGGGGGCAGTCTCCTACGAGCAGTACTTC. The encoded protein is CASSLELAGAVSYEQYF.

This clone has more than one count but fewer than ten. The V gene is TRBV2, the J gene TRBJ1-4; no definite D call. The CDR3 sequence is 14 residues long. V dropped 6 bases and J dropped 1 base, with 9 bases sitting between them. Germline V gene lookup returns CDR1 SNHLY and CDR2 FYNNEI. The CDR3 protein is CASSLAVTNEKLFF. Here the CDR3 DNA reads TGTGCCAGCAGCCTAGCAGTAACTAATGAAAAACTGTTTTTT. Drawing the rest from reference TRBV2 and TRBJ1-4, the complete variable domain is EPEVTQTPSHQVTQMGQEVILRCVPISNHLYFYWYRQILGQKVEFLVSFYNNEISEKSEIFDDQFSVERPDGSNFTLKIRSTKLEDSAMYFCASSLAVTNEKLFFGSGTQLSVL.

The rearrangement joins TRBV7-6 to TRBJ2-3; 9 positions agree with TRBD2. The trim removed 4 bases at V and 4 bases at J, leaving 15 bases unmatched. Germline V CDR1 and CDR2: SGHVS, FNYEAQ. CDR3 length: 18 amino acids. CDR3 coding DNA: TGTGCCAGCAGCTCCCTAGCTGTAGTAGCGGGGGCCCCAGATACGCAGTATTTT. This translates into CASSSLAVVAGAPDTQYF.

The chain has TRBV5-4 and TRBJ1-1, with D possibly TRBD1 on 5 matching bases. Germline V gene sequence: CDR1 SGHNT, CDR2 YYREEE (reference sequence). V was pared by 4 bases and J by 8 bases, with 12 bases between. The length of the CDR3 is 12 residues. DNA of the CDR3: TGTGCCAGCAGCCTGGGGCAATCAGAAGCTTTCTTT. Protein product: CASSLGQSEAFF.

This clone turned up a few times. A single base is all that separates this from a far larger clone, so a read error is likely. Distinct nucleotide sequences in the sample also encode this CDR3. The genes are TRBV5-1 and TRBJ2-1, with 9 bases that match TRBD2. J gave up 8 bases and V 3 bases, and 9 bases lay outside the gene matches. CDR3 size: 15 residues. Germline CDR1 is SGHRS and CDR2 is YFSETQ. CDR3 DNA: TGCGCCAGCAGCTCCGGACTCGCGGGAGGGGATGAGCAGTTCTTC. Encoded protein: CASSSGLAGGDEQFF.

This sequence joins TRBV18 and TRBJ2-6; 8 nucleotides match TRBD1. This CDR3 contains 18 residues. V gave up 3 bases and J gave up 0 bases; unmatched junction bases: 7. Germline CDR1 and CDR2: KGHSH and LQKENI. In nucleotides, the CDR3 is TGTGCCAGCTCACCCTTACAGGGGGATAGCTCTGGGGCCAACGTCCTGACTTTC. Translated, it gives CASSPLQGDSSGANVLTF.

The table lists this clone with a few counts. The chain links TRBV5-8 to TRBJ2-7; 7 nucleotides agree with TRBD1. The V segment lost 3 bases and the J segment 0 bases; nucleotides outside the gene matches: 9. Germline values: CDR1 SGHTS, CDR2 YDEGEE. The CDR3 is 16 residues long. The CDR3 loop is CASSSTQGTLSYEQYF. In nucleotides, the CDR3 is TGTGCCAGCAGCTCCACACAGGGGACCCTCTCCTACGAGCAGTACTTC.

This chain uses TRBV10-1 with TRBJ2-1; TRBD2 agrees at 8 bases. The CDR3 totals 14 residues. The junction had 3 bases not matched to a gene; V was cut back by 1 base and J by 7 bases. Germline-derived CDR1 and CDR2 are WNHNN and SYGVQD (reference sequence). CDR3 protein: CASSELAGRNEQFF. The CDR3 DNA is TGCGCCAGCAGTGAGTTAGCGGGAAGGAATGAGCAGTTCTTC.

This clone was detected only a few times. The chain has TRBV6-6 and TRBJ2-7, with 9 bases aligning to TRBD2. The germline gives CDR1 MNHNY, CDR2 SVGAGI (reference sequence). The CDR3 is made up of 16 amino acids. J lost 2 bases, V lost 2 bases, and 7 bases had no gene match. As DNA, the CDR3 is TGTGCCAGCAGTTACGGGCTAGCGGGATTAACCTACGAGCAGTACTTC. The encoded protein is CASSYGLAGLTYEQYF.

This clone has more than one count but fewer than ten. The rearrangement joins TRBV19 to TRBJ1-2; 7 positions match TRBD1. V lost 5 bases and J lost 0; bases outside the gene matches: 9. The germline gives CDR1 LNHDA, CDR2 SQIVND (reference sequence). The CDR3 contains 16 residues. The CDR3 DNA follows: TGTGCCAGTAGTGCCCCGCGACAGGGTTCTAACTATGGCTACACCTTC. Its translation: CASSAPRQGSNYGYTF. The whole variable domain, remainder taken from reference TRBV19 and TRBJ1-2, is DGGITQSPKYLFRKEGQNVTLSCEQNLNHDAMYWYRQDPGQGLRLIYYSQIVNDFQKGDIAEGYSVSREKKESFPLTVTSAQKNPTAFYLCASSAPRQGSNYGYTFGSGTRLTVV.

This clone was seen only once. The V call is TRBV27, the J call TRBJ2-7; TRBD2 agrees at 11 bases. The germline CDR1 and CDR2 sequences are MNHEY and SMNVEV (reference sequence). The CDR3 consists of 13 residues. The J segment lost 6 bases and the V segment lost 5 bases, leaving 3 bases of the junction unmatched. The CDR3 region has the DNA TGTGCCAGCAGTCTACTAGCGGGAGTCGAGCAGTACTTC. Translation gives CASSLLAGVEQYF.

This chain links TRBV9 with TRBJ1-1; 7 bases align to TRBD1. V was clipped by 1 base and J by 1 base; unmatched bases: 7. There are 16 residues in the CDR3. Germline V lookup: CDR1 SGDLS, CDR2 YYNGEE. As DNA, the CDR3 is TGTGCCAGCAGCGTATTCTCAGACAGGGCGAACACTGAAGCTTTCTTT. Translated, it gives CASSVFSDRANTEAFF.

V and J are TRBV7-7 and TRBJ2-2; TRBD1 matches at 9 bases. The CDR3 loop spans 14 amino acids. CDR1 and CDR2 from the germline V gene are SSHAT and FNYEAQ (reference sequence). With V trimmed by 5 bases and J by 6 bases, 4 bases remained unmatched. Written as DNA, the CDR3 is TGTGCCAGCAGCCTCAGACAGGGGGCCGGGGAGCTGTTTTTT. As protein: CASSLRQGAGELFF.

The chain recombines TRBV7-9 with TRBJ2-1; D might be TRBD2 (6 bases). Per germline, CDR1 SEHNR and CDR2 FQNEAQ (reference sequence). With 5 bases removed from V and 3 bases from J, the gap between germline ends came to 20 bases. This CDR3 is 17 amino acids long. CDR3 protein: CASSGRRESGVYNEQFF. The DNA of the CDR3 is TGTGCCAGCAGCGGGCGGAGGGAGTCGGGGGTCTACAATGAGCAGTTCTTC.

The J gene is TRBJ2-3, the V gene TRBV5-1; 11 bases match TRBD2. V gave up 4 bases and J gave up 3 bases; unmatched junction bases: 19. Germline V gene lookup returns CDR1 SGHRS and CDR2 YFSETQ. The CDR3 length is 20 residues. CDR3 protein: CASSHATHSTSGMWTDTQYF. CDR3 bases: TGCGCCAGCAGCCACGCCACACACTCGACTAGCGGGATGTGGACAGATACGCAGTATTTT.

The rearrangement links TRBV28 to TRBJ2-4; D gene ambiguous. V was shortened by 5 bases and J by 9 bases, with 11 bases between the two germline ends. Germline CDR1 is MDHEN and CDR2 is SYDVKM. This CDR3 contains 12 residues. This chain's CDR3 is CASSAVISIQYF. Written as DNA, the CDR3 is TGTGCCAGCAGTGCGGTAATAAGCATTCAGTACTTC.

The chain joins TRBV11-2 to TRBJ1-1; 7 bases match TRBD1. CDR1 is SGHAT and CDR2 is FQNNGV in the germline V gene. The CDR3 runs to 15 residues. V shed 3 bases, J shed 3 bases, and the junction held 7 bases outside the gene matches. The CDR3 is CASSFTGARDTEAFF. The CDR3 region has the DNA TGTGCCAGCAGCTTTACAGGGGCGAGGGACACTGAAGCTTTCTTT.

This sequence joins TRBV7-8 and TRBJ2-5; 8 bases fit TRBD1. CDR1 is SGHVS, CDR2 FQNEAQ, per germline. Trimming removed 2 bases from V and 4 bases from J; junction bases left unmatched: 9. The CDR3 covers 16 residues. The CDR3 region has the DNA TGTGCCAGCAGCTTATATGAAGGGACAGGCGGAGAGACCCAGTACTTC. Amino acid sequence: CASSLYEGTGGETQYF.

This clone was observed a few times. This rearrangement joins TRBV10-3 to TRBJ1-1; the D gene is possibly TRBD1 (5 bases). V lost 4 bases and J lost 8, with 11 bases in between. CDR1 is ENHRY, CDR2 SYGVKD, per germline. The CDR3 has 12 residues. DNA of the CDR3: TGTGCCATCAGTGTCTCTGGGGGGGAAGCTTTCTTT. Translated: CAISVSGGEAFF.

Turning to this clone: The sample carries other DNA sequences with the same CDR3. This chain joins TRBV19 and TRBJ1-1, with D unresolved. This CDR3 has 14 residues. Deletions cut 0 bases from V and 5 bases from J, with 10 bases between. The germline gives CDR1 LNHDA, CDR2 SQIVND (reference sequence). The CDR3 nucleotides are TGTGCCAGTAGTATAGATCGGGTGGGTACTGAAGCTTTCTTT. The encoded protein is CASSIDRVGTEAFF.